This T cell receptor beta chain was captured by sequencing in a study of T cells in Graves' hyperthyroidism and ophthalmopathy. The study, taken as a whole, reports: In the blood, most expanded thyroid clonotypes above 0.001 appeared as well.

From RNA transcripts, TCR beta CDR3 regions were amplified. Initially, a first-round RT-PCR of the TCR CDR3 employed the HTBI primer set. TCRdb reanalysed the multiplex PCR reads using MiXCR and keeps one entry per CDR3 protein. The repertoire includes 750,000 to 900,000 distinct CDR3 sequences, over 35% of them detected once, and about 8.9% sits in the top ten. The CDR3 contains 14 residues. The germline CDR1 and CDR2 sequences are SGHTA and FQGNSA. The V gene lost 1 base and the J gene lost 9 bases, with 16 bases spanning the gap. To note about this clonotype: The antigen is not known.

This clonotype was sampled from a man aged 18 to 29 with Graves' hyperthyroidism. Sequenced sample: blood. The chain carries TRBV7-2 and TRBJ2-7, with a possible D match to TRBD1 (6 bases). CDR3 sequence (DNA): TGTGCCAGCAGCTTAGGGTGGTCAGAAGGGGGGCAGTACTTC. Its protein is CASSLGWSEGGQYF. Variable domain in full (rest from reference TRBV7-2 and TRBJ2-7): GAGVSQSPSNKVTEKGKDVELRCDPISGHTALYWYRQSLGQGLEFLIYFQGNSAPDKSGLPSDRFSAERTGGSVSTLTIQRTQQEDSAVYLCASSLGWSEGGQYFGPGTRLTVT.